This TCR beta chain was documented in a study of T cells in women clearing cervical HPV infection. Overall study context: Controls were women whose single incident HPV16 infection cleared within 12 months without precancer or cancer.

Some clones are missing from TCRdb's copy, which holds only in-frame ones; the method was immunoSEQ multiplex PCR. The ten top clones account for roughly 6%, within a sample of 39,000 or so clones. The sequence derives from a woman between 18 and 70 years old with a cervical HPV16 infection that either progressed to CIN3+ or cleared (not recorded which). Sequences were obtained from blood buffy coat.

CDR3 loop: CASTVGRGSPLHF. The sequenced part of the CDR3 DNA is TGTGCCAGTACGGTGGGAAGGGGATCACCC. The genes are TRBV19 and TRBJ1-6, with D maybe TRBD1 (5 bases). The read comes to an end 3 residues before the CDR3 does, leaving the germline J gene to fill in the end. Germline assignment: CDR1 LNHDA and CDR2 SQIVND (reference sequence). The ends were cut back, 7 bases at V and 10 bases at J, with 14 bases in the middle. This CDR3 has 13 residues. The whole variable domain, filled in from reference TRBV19 and TRBJ1-6, reads DGGITQSPKYLFRKEGQNVTLSCEQNLNHDAMYWYRQDPGQGLRLIYYSQIVNDFQKGDIAEGYSVSREKKESFPLTVTSAQKNPTAFYLCASTVGRGSPLHFGNGTRLTVT.